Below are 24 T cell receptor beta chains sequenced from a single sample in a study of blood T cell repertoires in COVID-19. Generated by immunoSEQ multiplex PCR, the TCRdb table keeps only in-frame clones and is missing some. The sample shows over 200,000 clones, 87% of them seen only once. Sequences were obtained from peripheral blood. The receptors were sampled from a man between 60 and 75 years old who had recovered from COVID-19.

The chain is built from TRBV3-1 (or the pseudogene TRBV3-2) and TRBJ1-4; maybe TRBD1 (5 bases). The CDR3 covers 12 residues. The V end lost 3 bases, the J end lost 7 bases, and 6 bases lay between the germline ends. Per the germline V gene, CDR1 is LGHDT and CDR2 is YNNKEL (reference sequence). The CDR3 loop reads CASSQGGEKLFF. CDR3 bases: TGTGCCAGCAGCCAGGGGGGTGAAAAACTGTTTTTT.

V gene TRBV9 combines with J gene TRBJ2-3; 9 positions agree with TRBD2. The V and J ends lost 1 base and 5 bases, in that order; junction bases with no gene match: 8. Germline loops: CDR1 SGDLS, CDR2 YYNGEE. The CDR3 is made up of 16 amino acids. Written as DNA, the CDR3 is TGTGCCAGCAGCGTACAAGCGGGGGGATCAGGAGATACGCAGTATTTT. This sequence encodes CASSVQAGGSGDTQYF. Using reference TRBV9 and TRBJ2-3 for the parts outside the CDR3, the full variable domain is DSGVTQTPKHLITATGQRVTLRCSPRSGDLSVYWYQQSLDQGLQFLIQYYNGEERAKGNILERFSAQQFPDLHSELNLSSLELGDSALYFCASSVQAGGSGDTQYFGPGTRLTVL.

CDR3 bases: TGTGCCAGTACCCAGCGCCAAGCGGGACTCTCTGAAGCTTTCTTT. Translated: CASTQRQAGLSEAFF. The chain couples TRBV19 to TRBJ1-1, with a possible D match to TRBD1 (5 bases). V was trimmed by 7 bases and J by 6 bases, leaving 21 bases between them. The CDR3 contains 15 residues. Germline V gene sequence: CDR1 LNHDA, CDR2 SQIVND (reference sequence).

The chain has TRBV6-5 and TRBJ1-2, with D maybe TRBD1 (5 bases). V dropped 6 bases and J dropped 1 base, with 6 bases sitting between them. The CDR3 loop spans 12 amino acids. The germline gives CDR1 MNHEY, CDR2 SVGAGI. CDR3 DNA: TGTGCCAGCAGAGGGGTTAACTATGGCTACACCTTC. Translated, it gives CASRGVNYGYTF.

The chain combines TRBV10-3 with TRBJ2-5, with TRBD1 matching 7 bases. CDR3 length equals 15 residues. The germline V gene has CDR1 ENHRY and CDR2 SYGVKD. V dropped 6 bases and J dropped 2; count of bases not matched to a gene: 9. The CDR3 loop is CAISLTGPTQETQYF. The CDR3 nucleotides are TGTGCCATCAGCTTGACAGGGCCCACTCAAGAGACCCAGTACTTC.

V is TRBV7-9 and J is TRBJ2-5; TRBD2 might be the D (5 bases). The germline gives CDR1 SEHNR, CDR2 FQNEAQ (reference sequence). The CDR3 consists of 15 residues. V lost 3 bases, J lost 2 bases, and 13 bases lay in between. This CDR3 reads CASSFWAGLQETQYF. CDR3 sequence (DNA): TGTGCCAGCAGCTTTTGGGCGGGCCTACAAGAGACCCAGTACTTC.

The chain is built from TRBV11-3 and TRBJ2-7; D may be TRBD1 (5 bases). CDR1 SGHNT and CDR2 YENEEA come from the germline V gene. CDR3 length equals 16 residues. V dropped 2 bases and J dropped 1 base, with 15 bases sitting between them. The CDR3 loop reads CASSLSLGHPSYEQYF. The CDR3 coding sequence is TGTGCCAGCAGCTTATCATTGGGGCACCCTTCCTACGAGCAGTACTTC. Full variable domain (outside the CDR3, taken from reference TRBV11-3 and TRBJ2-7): EAGVVQSPRYKIIEKKQPVAFWCNPISGHNTLYWYLQNLGQGPELLIRYENEEAVDDSQLPKDRFSAERLKGVDSTLKIQPAELGDSAVYLCASSLSLGHPSYEQYFGPGTRLTVT.

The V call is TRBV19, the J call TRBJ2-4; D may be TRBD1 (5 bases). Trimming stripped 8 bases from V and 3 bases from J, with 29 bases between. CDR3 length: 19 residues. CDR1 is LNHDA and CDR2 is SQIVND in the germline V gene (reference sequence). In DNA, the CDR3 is TGTGCCAGTCTTTGGAACGAACAGGTCGGTTGTAGATTCAAAAACATTCAGTACTTC. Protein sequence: CASLWNEQVGCRFKNIQYF.

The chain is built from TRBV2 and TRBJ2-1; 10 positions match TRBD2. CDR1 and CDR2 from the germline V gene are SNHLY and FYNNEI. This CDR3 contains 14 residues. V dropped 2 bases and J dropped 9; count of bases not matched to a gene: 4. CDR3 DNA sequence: TGTGCCAGCAGTGAACTAGCGGGAGTGGTTGAGCAGTTCTTC. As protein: CASSELAGVVEQFF. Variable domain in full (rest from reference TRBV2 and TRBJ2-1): EPEVTQTPSHQVTQMGQEVILRCVPISNHLYFYWYRQILGQKVEFLVSFYNNEISEKSEIFDDQFSVERPDGSNFTLKIRSTKLEDSAMYFCASSELAGVVEQFFGPGTRLTVL.

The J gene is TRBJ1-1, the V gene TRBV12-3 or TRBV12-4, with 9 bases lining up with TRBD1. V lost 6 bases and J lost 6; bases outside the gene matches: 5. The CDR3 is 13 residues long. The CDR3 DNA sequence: TGTGCCAGCAGACCGGGACAGGGTCCTGAAGCTTTCTTT. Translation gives CASRPGQGPEAFF.

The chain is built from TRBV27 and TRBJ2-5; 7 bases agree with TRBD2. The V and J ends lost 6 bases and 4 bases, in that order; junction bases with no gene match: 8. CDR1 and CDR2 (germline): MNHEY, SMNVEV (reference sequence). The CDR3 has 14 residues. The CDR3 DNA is TGTGCCAGCAGCCGAGCGGGGAACCCAGAGACCCAGTACTTC. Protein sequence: CASSRAGNPETQYF.

The CDR3 region has the DNA TGTGCCAGTAAAAGGCAGGGGGCGGATGAAAAACTGTTTTTT. This gives the protein CASKRQGADEKLFF. The chain uses TRBV19 and TRBJ1-4; 8 bases agree with TRBD1. V lost 7 bases and J lost 6; bases outside the gene matches: 7. The CDR3 sequence is 14 residues long. CDR1 is LNHDA and CDR2 is SQIVND in the germline V gene (reference sequence). The entire variable domain, with the rest obtained from reference TRBV19 and TRBJ1-4, is as follows: DGGITQSPKYLFRKEGQNVTLSCEQNLNHDAMYWYRQDPGQGLRLIYYSQIVNDFQKGDIAEGYSVSREKKESFPLTVTSAQKNPTAFYLCASKRQGADEKLFFGSGTQLSVL.

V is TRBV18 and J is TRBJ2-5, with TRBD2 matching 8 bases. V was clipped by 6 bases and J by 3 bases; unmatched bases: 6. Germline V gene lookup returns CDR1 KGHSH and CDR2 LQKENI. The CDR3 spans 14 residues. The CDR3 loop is CASSRGVDKETQYF. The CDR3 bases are TGTGCCAGCTCGCGGGGGGTGGACAAAGAGACCCAGTACTTC.

Here the CDR3 DNA reads TGCGCCAGCAGCTTGGCCACGACAGCGTCCTACGAGCAGTACTTC. It is translated as CASSLATTASYEQYF. V usage is TRBV5-1 and J usage is TRBJ2-7; tentative D call: TRBD1 (5 bases). Per germline, CDR1 SGHRS and CDR2 YFSETQ. Trimming removed 0 bases from V and 1 base from J, with 11 bases in between. CDR3 length: 15 residues.

CDR3 coding DNA: TGTGCCAGCAGCCCCCAACCCCGGGACAGATCCTCGAGCTATGGCTACACCTTC. It encodes CASSPQPRDRSSSYGYTF. V is TRBV7-3 and J is TRBJ1-2, with TRBD1 matching 7 bases. V lost 5 bases and J lost 4; bases outside the gene matches: 19. This CDR3 has 18 amino acids. Germline CDR1 reads SGHTA; CDR2 reads FQGTGA.

CDR3 sequence reads: CAIRDTTGELFF. In nucleotides, the CDR3 is TGTGCCATCAGAGACACGACCGGGGAGCTGTTTTTT. The chain couples TRBV10-3 to TRBJ2-2; no firm D call. Germline CDR1 is ENHRY and CDR2 is SYGVKD. Between the trimmed V and J ends, which lost 6 bases and 5 bases, there was a span of 7 bases. The CDR3 is 12 amino acids.

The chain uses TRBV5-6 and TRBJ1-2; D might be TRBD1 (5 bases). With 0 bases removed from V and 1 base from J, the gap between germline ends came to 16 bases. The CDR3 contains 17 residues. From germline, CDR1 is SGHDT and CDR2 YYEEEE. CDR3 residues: CASSLAGGGRINYGYTF. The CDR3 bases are TGTGCCAGCAGCTTGGCGGGGGGAGGCCGTATTAACTATGGCTACACCTTC.

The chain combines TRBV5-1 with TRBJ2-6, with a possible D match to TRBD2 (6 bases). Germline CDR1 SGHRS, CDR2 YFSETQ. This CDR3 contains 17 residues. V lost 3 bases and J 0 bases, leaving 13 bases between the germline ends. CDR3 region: CASSWTGGASGANVLTF. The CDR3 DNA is TGCGCCAGCAGCTGGACCGGCGGGGCCTCTGGGGCCAACGTCCTGACTTTC.

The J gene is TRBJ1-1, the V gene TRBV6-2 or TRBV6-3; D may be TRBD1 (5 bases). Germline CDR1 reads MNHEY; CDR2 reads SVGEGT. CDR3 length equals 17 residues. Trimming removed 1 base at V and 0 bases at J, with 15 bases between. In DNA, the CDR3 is TGTGCCAGCAGTTACTGGAGGGGCCAAGGTATGAACACTGAAGCTTTCTTT. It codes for CASSYWRGQGMNTEAFF.

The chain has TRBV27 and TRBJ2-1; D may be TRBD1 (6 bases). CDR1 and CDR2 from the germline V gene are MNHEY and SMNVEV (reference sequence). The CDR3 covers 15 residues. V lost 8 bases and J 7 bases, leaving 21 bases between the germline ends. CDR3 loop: CASRTDSQGRNEQFF. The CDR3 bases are TGTGCCAGCCGAACTGACTCACAGGGAAGGAATGAGCAGTTCTTC.

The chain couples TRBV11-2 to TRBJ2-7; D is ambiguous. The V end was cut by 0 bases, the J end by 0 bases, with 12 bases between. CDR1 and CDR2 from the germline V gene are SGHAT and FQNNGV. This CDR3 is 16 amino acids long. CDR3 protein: CASSLDTTVGSYEQYF. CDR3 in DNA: TGTGCCAGCAGCTTAGATACAACAGTCGGCTCCTACGAGCAGTACTTC.

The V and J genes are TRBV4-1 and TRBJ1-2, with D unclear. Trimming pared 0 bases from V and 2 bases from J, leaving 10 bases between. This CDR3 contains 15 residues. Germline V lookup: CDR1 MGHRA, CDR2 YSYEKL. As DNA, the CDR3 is TGCGCCAGCAGCCAAGATCAAGGCGGGAACTATGGCTACACCTTC. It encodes CASSQDQGGNYGYTF.

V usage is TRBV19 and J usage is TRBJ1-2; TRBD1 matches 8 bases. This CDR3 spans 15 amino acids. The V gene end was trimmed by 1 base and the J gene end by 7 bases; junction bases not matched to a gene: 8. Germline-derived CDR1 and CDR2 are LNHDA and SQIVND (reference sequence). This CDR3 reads CASSIVPGGYSGYTF. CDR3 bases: TGTGCCAGTAGTATAGTTCCAGGGGGCTACTCTGGCTACACCTTC.

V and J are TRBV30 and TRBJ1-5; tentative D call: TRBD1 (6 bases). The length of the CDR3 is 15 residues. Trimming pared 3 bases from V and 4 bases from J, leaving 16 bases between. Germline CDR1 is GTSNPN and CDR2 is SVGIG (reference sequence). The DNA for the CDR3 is TGTGCCTGGAGCCCCCCGGGGGGGCTAAATCAGCCCCAGCATTTT. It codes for CAWSPPGGLNQPQHF.